This T cell receptor (beta chain) was captured by sequencing in a study of T cell clonality in common variable immunodeficiency (dated by TCRdb to the mid-2010s). For sequencing, equivalent amounts of genomic DNA were input from CVID and control samples. For every sample, a 60 bp segment covering the rearranged TCRbeta CDR3 region was amplified and then sequenced. The immunoSEQ assay, a bias-corrected multiplex PCR combined with high-throughput sequencing, was used for TCRbeta amplification. Under the source paper's analysis protocol: Each unique nucleotide sequence was treated as a clone and annotated with V, D and J genes, copy number and frequency. Sequences were labeled productive if in frame, and non-productive if out of frame or containing stop codons. As previously described, Shannon's entropy was used to calculate clonality. Mean CDR3 Kyte-Doolittle hydropathy was derived from the predicted amino acid sequences of productive clones. Hierarchical clustering of scaled V gene usage was performed with the R hclust function using Manhattan distance and complete linkage. To assess clone sharing by CDR3 amino acid sequence, 12 repertoires per group were resampled over 100 rounds. Repertoires were searched for approximately 77 published EBV-specific and a few hundred published CMV-specific TCRbeta sequences. Two CVID samples that yielded fewer than 10,000 sequences were excluded from the analysis, so 42 CVID repertoires were retained. TCRdb took over this immuneACCESS table, retaining in-frame rearrangements with V and J assigned. Such tables are incomplete; in checked studies, under half of the missing clones stem from an unresolved V gene, and the remainder is unexplained. That table gives V, J and clone size, and the DNA gave D and trimming. Here the sample lists roughly 42,000 clones, none seen once only. Around 2.8% of the sample is in the top ten clones.

This clone has ten or more counts. The antigen it recognizes is unknown. The observed sequence ends 3 residues before the CDR3 terminus, with the missing tail filled in from the germline J gene. Most CVID patients and most healthy controls were of Caucasian heritage. Heparinized peripheral whole blood samples of roughly 4.5 to 8 ml were collected from each donor. TCRbeta CDR3 repertoires were sequenced from genomic DNA of adults with common variable immune deficiency (CVID) and healthy adult controls. The control group comprised some 22 healthy adult volunteers, about twelve female and around ten male, aged about 23 to 75 years with a mean age of around 32. Diluted blood was density-centrifuged over Hypaque 1077 or Ficoll-Paque to isolate peripheral blood mononuclear cells. Genomic DNA was obtained from unsorted mononuclear cells using either Qiagen column purification or a centrifugation-based method.

The CDR3 runs 17 residues from the cysteine to the phenylalanine. The 42 bases shown cover part of the CDR3, and their frame starts at base 1. The germline V gene yields SGDLS for CDR1 and YYNGEE for CDR2. V and J are truncated by 0 bases and 2 bases respectively, leaving an intervening sequence of 12 bases. Study-wide findings and limitations: CVID TCRbeta sequences were reported to have fewer deletions and N-nucleotide insertions and to lack highly modified clones with 13 or more V deletions. Correlations of repertoire features with clinical complications were constrained by heterogeneity among patients within the CVID cohort. Increased TCRbeta clonality was found in CVID subjects compared with healthy controls (t-test p = 0.018), with the increase being most characteristic of about a third of subjects. Fewer TCRbeta clones were shared among CVID subjects than among healthy controls (p < 0.0001). Even though DNA input was the same, control samples had an average of about 81,820 unique sequences each, compared with approximately 30,000 in CVID samples. According to the authors, finding the cause of the higher clonality in CVID would require sequencing the repertoires of T cell subpopulations.

This receptor was identified in a person aged 18-69 years in good health. Sample: peripheral blood mononuclear cells. The chain links TRBV9 with TRBJ2-6; TRBD1 is perhaps the D gene, given 6 matching bases. The covered CDR3 bases are TGTGCCAGCAGCGTAGCCCCACCAGGGGCTGGGGCCAACGTC. It encodes CASSVAPPGAGANV. In full, the CDR3 reads CASSVAPPGAGANVLTF.